This TCR beta chain appears in the sequencing data of a study of T cells in Graves' hyperthyroidism and ophthalmopathy. Study in general: Upon initial diagnosis and before any treatment, peripheral blood was collected.

Losses at the gene ends were 3 bases for V and 9 bases for J; bases not matched to a gene: 5. The CDR3 is 15 residues long. Germline V gene sequence: CDR1 KGHDR, CDR2 SFDVKD. Comment on this clonotype: Its antigen is unknown.

An approximately 10 ml volume of fresh peripheral blood provided the PBMCs. Amplification targeted TCR beta CDR3 regions from RNA transcripts. Primed by the HTBI set, a first-round RT-PCR was run on the TCR CDR3. MiXCR, run by TCRdb on the multiplex PCR reads, gives a single entry per CDR3 protein. The sample has over 350,000 distinct CDR3 sequences, approximately 15% seen once. Study-level points and caveats: Most thyroid clonotypes expanded above 0.001 were also detected in blood. Stable hyperthyroidism was separated from ophthalmopathy by a model based on 13 V-J features.

The material sequenced was blood. This TCR was sampled from a man in his late teens or twenties with Graves' ophthalmopathy. This chain links TRBV24-1 with TRBJ2-1; 12 positions agree with TRBD2. The CDR3 DNA reads as TGTGCCACCAGTGATCGGACTAGCGGGAAGGGTGAGCAGTTCTTC. Encoded protein: CATSDRTSGKGEQFF.